This T cell receptor (beta chain) was obtained from a study of shared clonotypes between healthy human individuals (TCRdb year 2020). For the wider study: A couple of women and three men aged 18 to 49 years were included in the cohort. Per donor, three plates each were used for CD4 naive and CD4 memory, two for CD8 naive, and one for CD8 memory. Blood TCR repertoires of a handful of healthy adults were deeply sequenced to estimate repertoire size and the extent of clonotype sharing between individuals. Libraries were prepared and TCR repertoires were sequenced by different laboratories using diverse techniques, in order to increase sequencing depth and limit assay-specific biases. Each donor's leukapheresis produced roughly between roughly 0.85 and 10 billion PBMCs. Paper-wide results and their limitations: Sampling was restricted to blood, and TCR repertoires in tissues likely differ from the TCR repertoires found in blood. Naive subsets generally had larger estimated clonotype richness than memory subsets. Approximately 5% of naive CD4, more than 3% of naive CD8, about 2.5% of memory CD4, and approximately 0.4% of memory CD8 clonotypes were shared across several donors. Higher generation probabilities were observed for clonotypes shared by all four sorted-subset donors than for non-shared clonotypes. Rarefaction of sorted-subset datasets indicated incomplete sequencing despite the large sequencing depth. Pairwise subsampling indicated that sequencing depth was expected to affect the degree of clonotype sharing among donors. Because the study included a small number of donors, the genetic and exposure-history diversity represented was limited.

The donors were healthy, HIV-negative adults who had no recently reported acute infections or vaccinations. Every donor was a Caucasian adult living in Nashville, Tennessee, USA. CD4+ T cells were enriched by magnetic negative selection, after which naive cells were positively selected on CD45RA and the negative fraction was taken as the memory subset. Blood was collected by leukapheresis, and PBMCs were isolated by Ficoll-Histopaque density gradient centrifugation and then cryopreserved in liquid nitrogen vapor phase. Purity and quantity of every magnetically sorted T cell population were checked by analytical flow cytometry. From each sorted fraction, genomic DNA was isolated and quantified by UV absorbance on a Nanodrop 2000c. With respect to this clone: Its cognate antigen has yet to be identified. No much larger clone exists at a distance of one base, and base qualities are not known.

Including the terminal cysteine and phenylalanine, the CDR3 comprises 14 residues. The retained sequence is limited to the CDR3, 42 bases, with the frame set at the first base. V sheds 6 bases and J sheds 2 bases, leaving 14 bases between their ends. CDR1 and CDR2, per the germline V gene, are SQVTM and ANQGSEA. Using the deep immunoSEQ assay, TCR CDR3 regions were amplified from genomic DNA by multiplex PCR. For each cell subset, the extracted genomic DNA was distributed evenly across all wells of several immunoSEQ 96-well plates, and each plate served as one replicate. For sorted subsets, each replicate PCR was loaded with roughly 200 ng genomic DNA, equivalent to approximately 33,000 T cell genomes. Purified libraries were measured with a Qubit 3.0 fluorometer, size-checked on a Bioanalyzer 2100, and measured again with the KAPA Library Quantification kit. Every immunoSEQ 96-well plate was sequenced on a dedicated single-read 150-cycle Illumina NextSeq 550 flow cell. Processing in the source paper ran as follows. Because the immunoSEQ output held only junctional sequences and lacked quality scores, the filtering could not match the filtering applied to full-length reads. Sequences were annotated with PyIR, a Python wrapper for IgBLAST v1.9, and V/J genes and CDR3 were assigned using IMGT germline references. Reads were filtered out if the reads had weak V/J assignments (E-value above 1e-6), no CDR3, stop codons, out-of-frame junctions, or ambiguous translated residues. V3J clonotypes were defined by identical inferred V gene, J gene, and CDR3 amino acid sequence. Percentage overlap between repertoires was calculated by dividing the number of shared unique clonotypes by the size of the smaller repertoire. RTK rarefaction, the Chao1 estimator, and Recon v2.1 estimates of unobserved clonotypes were used to assess repertoire richness. Generation probabilities were computed with OLGA for all TCRbeta clonotypes obtained by the gDNA method from several donors. TCRdb retrieved this table from immuneACCESS and kept in-frame rearrangements only. Not all clones are present; in checked studies, unresolved V genes account for under half, and no reason is known for the remainder. V and J calls and clone size follow that table, whereas D and trimming were derived from the DNA. Across this sample there are some 2,400,000 clones, with roughly 95% seen only once. The ten largest clones capture around 0.13% of the sample.

This sequence uses TRBV29-1 and TRBJ2-1, with the D segment identity uncertain. Sequences were obtained from naive CD4+ T cells sorted from blood. The intended sense of this specimen's cell subset or site label: CD45RA+ positively selected. The receptor's source is a man aged 18 to 35 in good health. The DNA sequence is TGCAGCGTGGCGTATTTTGCCACCTACAATGAGCAGTTCTTC. Translated, this gives CSVAYFATYNEQFF.